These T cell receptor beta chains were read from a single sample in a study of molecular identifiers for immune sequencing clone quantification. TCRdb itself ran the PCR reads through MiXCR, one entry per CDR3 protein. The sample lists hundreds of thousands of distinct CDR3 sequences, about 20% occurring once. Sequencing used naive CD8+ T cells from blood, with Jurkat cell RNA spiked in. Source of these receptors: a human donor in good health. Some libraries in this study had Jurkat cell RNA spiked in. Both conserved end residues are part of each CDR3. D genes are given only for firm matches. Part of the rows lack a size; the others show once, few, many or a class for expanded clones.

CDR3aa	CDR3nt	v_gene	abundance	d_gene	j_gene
CASSLSFRGSTYEQYF	TGTGCCAGCAGCTTAAGTTTTAGGGGTTCGACCTACGAGCAGTACTTC	TRBV7-6	.	.	TRBJ2-7
CISVPQEEVGNQPQHF	TGTATCTCCGTGCCCCAAGAGGAGGTTGGCAATCAGCCCCAGCATTTT	TRBV7-5	.	.	TRBJ1-5
CASGEKQGPDEQFF	TGTGCCAGCGGCGAAAAACAGGGGCCCGATGAGCAGTTCTTC	TRBV4-2	many	TRBD1	TRBJ2-1
CAISDGYSYNEQFF	TGTGCCATCAGTGATGGGTACTCCTACAATGAGCAGTTCTTC	TRBV10-3	many	.	TRBJ2-1
CASSSQGSADTQYF	TGTGCCAGCAGCTCCCAGGGATCCGCAGATACGCAGTATTTT	TRBV5-4	many	.	TRBJ2-3
CASSQSSQGRSQKSGEEADTQCF	TGCGCCAGCAGTCAATCGTCCCAGGGGCGAAGTCAAAAGTCTGGTGAGGAAGCAGATACGCAGTGTTTT	TRBV23-1	once	.	TRBJ2-3
CASSLNGQGGYNSPLHF	TGCGCCAGCAGCTTGAATGGACAGGGAGGCTATAATTCACCCCTCCACTTT	TRBV5-1	many	TRBD1	TRBJ1-6
CAGSLWDRPRGDTQYF	TGTGCCGGCAGCCTGTGGGACAGGCCCCGAGGGGATACGCAGTATTTT	TRBV5-3	.	TRBD1	TRBJ2-3
CAWSVRDRGEVGNQPQHF	TGTGCCTGGAGTGTACGGGACAGGGGCGAGGTCGGCAATCAGCCCCAGCATTTT	TRBV30	few	TRBD1	TRBJ1-5
CSASGQGYEQYF	TGCAGTGCATCCGGACAGGGGTACGAGCAGTACTTC	TRBV20-1	many	TRBD1	TRBJ2-7
CASSLTAGSYEQYF	TGTGCCAGCAGCTTGACGGCAGGGTCCTACGAGCAGTACTTC	TRBV5-4	many	.	TRBJ2-7
CASSQDPSQPQHF	TGTGCCAGCAGCCAAGATCCCAGCCAGCCCCAGCATTTT	TRBV3-1	many	.	TRBJ1-5
CSASQAWSTQPRGDTQYF	TGCAGTGCTTCCCAGGCCTGGTCGACGCAACCCCGGGGAGATACGCAGTATTTT	TRBV20-1	many	.	TRBJ2-3
CASSAPVGQANTGELFF	TGTGCCAGCAGTGCCCCGGTGGGACAGGCGAACACCGGGGAGCTGTTTTTT	TRBV7-9	few	TRBD1	TRBJ2-2
CASRGPDTGELFF	TGTGCCAGCAGGGGTCCGGACACCGGGGAGCTGTTTTTT	TRBV7-9	many	.	TRBJ2-2
CASSPGTSRGTDTQYF	TGTGCCAGCAGCCCCGGGACTAGCAGAGGCACAGATACGCAGTATTTT	TRBV11-3	many	TRBD2	TRBJ2-3
CASSSRMASGVNNEQFF	TGTGCCAGCAGTTCACGTATGGCTAGCGGAGTAAACAATGAGCAGTTCTTC	TRBV28	.	TRBD2	TRBJ2-1
CASNVRDRVYNEQFF	TGTGCCAGCAACGTCCGGGACAGGGTCTACAATGAGCAGTTCTTC	TRBV12-3/TRBV12-4	few	TRBD1	TRBJ2-1
CASRVGYTGELFF	TGTGCCAGCAGGGTGGGATACACCGGGGAGCTGTTTTTT	TRBV6-2/TRBV6-3	many	.	TRBJ2-2
CASSQVPLFGGTLSTDTQYF	TGCGCCAGCAGCCAAGTACCCCTCTTCGGCGGGACGTTGAGCACAGATACGCAGTATTTT	TRBV4-3	many	.	TRBJ2-3
CSARDLQEIGKTQYF	TGCAGTGCTAGAGATCTACAGGAGATAGGGAAGACCCAGTACTTC	TRBV20-1	many	.	TRBJ2-5
CASSLARASGTGPSFPSYEQYF	TGTGCCAGCAGTTTAGCTAGAGCCTCCGGGACAGGGCCTTCTTTCCCCTCCTACGAGCAGTACTTC	TRBV28	.	TRBD1	TRBJ2-7
CASSLPLAKETQYF	TGTGCCAGCAGTTTACCTCTAGCAAAAGAGACCCAGTACTTC	TRBV28	many	.	TRBJ2-5
CASSYTVRLQPQHF	TGCGCCAGCAGCTATACAGTAAGGCTTCAGCCCCAGCATTTT	TRBV4-1	many	.	TRBJ1-5
CASSFLGLANEQFF	TGTGCCAGCAGCTTTCTCGGACTAGCCAATGAGCAGTTCTTC	TRBV7-9	many	TRBD2	TRBJ2-1
CASSPTQNTEAFF	TGTGCCAGCAGTCCGACACAGAACACTGAAGCTTTCTTT	TRBV6-6	.	.	TRBJ1-1
CSTRQGRNYGYTF	TGCAGCACGCGACAGGGGCGAAACTATGGCTACACCTTC	TRBV29-1	.	TRBD1	TRBJ1-2
CASSESQAGWALDTQYF	TGCGCCAGCAGTGAGTCTCAGGCGGGCTGGGCCCTAGATACGCAGTATTTT	TRBV10-1	.	.	TRBJ2-3
CASSREIGQGGTQYF	TGTGCCAGCAGCAGAGAAATTGGACAGGGAGGTACGCAGTATTTT	TRBV7-7	.	TRBD1	TRBJ2-3
CAISEYGTSGHRQETQYF	TGTGCCATCAGTGAGTATGGGACTAGCGGACACAGACAAGAGACCCAGTACTTC	TRBV10-3	.	TRBD2	TRBJ2-5
CASSWTSGSRDTDTQYF	TGTGCCAGCAGTTGGACTAGCGGGAGCAGAGACACAGATACGCAGTATTTT	TRBV27	many	TRBD2	TRBJ2-3
CASSEPGTSSTDTQYF	TGTGCCAGCAGTGAACCCGGGACATCTAGCACAGATACGCAGTATTTT	TRBV25-1	many	.	TRBJ2-3
CASSHEFSGRGYEQYF	TGCGCCAGCAGCCACGAATTTAGCGGGAGGGGGTACGAGCAGTACTTC	TRBV4-3	many	TRBD2	TRBJ2-7
CASSTGPGEEQFF	TGTGCCAGCAGTACTGGGCCTGGGGAGGAGCAGTTCTTC	TRBV6-1	.	.	TRBJ2-1
CATASGIIASEQYF	TGTGCCACCGCGTCCGGGATAATAGCCTCCGAGCAGTACTTC	TRBV27	many	.	TRBJ2-7
CATSRAPDTYSGNTIYF	TGTGCCACCAGCAGAGCTCCGGACACCTACTCTGGAAACACCATATATTTT	TRBV15	once	.	TRBJ1-3
CASSQGGVGEQYF	TGCGCCAGCAGCCAAGGCGGGGTCGGCGAGCAGTACTTC	TRBV4-1	many	.	TRBJ2-7
CASRLARKRESGTDTQYF	TGTGCAAGTCGCTTAGCGCGTAAGCGGGAGTCCGGCACAGATACGCAGTATTTT	TRBV12-2	many	.	TRBJ2-3
CSARTHSSYEQYF	TGCAGTGCTAGGACACACAGCTCCTACGAGCAGTACTTC	TRBV20-1	many	.	TRBJ2-7
CASSPRTGDREQYF	TGTGCCAGCAGCCCACGGACAGGGGACCGGGAGCAGTACTTC	TRBV7-6	many	TRBD1	TRBJ2-7
CASSSSGSTVGGQFQPQHF	TGTGCCAGTAGTTCCTCAGGATCGACAGTGGGGGGACAATTTCAGCCCCAGCATTTT	TRBV19	.	.	TRBJ1-5
CASSLWGGLDTQYF	TGTGCCAGCAGCTTGTGGGGGGGCTTAGATACGCAGTATTTT	TRBV5-4	many	.	TRBJ2-3
CASSFWRQETQYF	TGTGCTAGCAGCTTTTGGCGCCAAGAGACCCAGTACTTC	TRBV7-7	many	.	TRBJ2-5